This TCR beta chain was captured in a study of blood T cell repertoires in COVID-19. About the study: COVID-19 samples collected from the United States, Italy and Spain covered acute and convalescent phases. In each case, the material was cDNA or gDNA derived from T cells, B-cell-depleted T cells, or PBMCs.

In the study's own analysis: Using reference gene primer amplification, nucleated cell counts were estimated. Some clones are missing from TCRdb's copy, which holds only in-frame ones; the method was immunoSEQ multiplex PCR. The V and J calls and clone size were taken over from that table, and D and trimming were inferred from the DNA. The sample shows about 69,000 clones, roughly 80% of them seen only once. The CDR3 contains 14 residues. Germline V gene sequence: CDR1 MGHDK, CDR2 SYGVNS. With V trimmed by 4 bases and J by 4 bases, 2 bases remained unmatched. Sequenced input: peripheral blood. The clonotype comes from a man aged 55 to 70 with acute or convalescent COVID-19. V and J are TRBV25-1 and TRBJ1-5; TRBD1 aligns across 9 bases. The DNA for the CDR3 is TGTGCCAGCAGTGCGACAGGGGGGAATCAGCCCCAGCATTTT. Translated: CASSATGGNQPQHF.